The sequence of this TCR beta chain was determined in a study of identical twins. The study, taken as a whole, reports: Insertion counts were lower in abundant cord blood beta clonotypes, a trend that memory repertoires did not show.

The ends were cut back, 2 bases at V and 3 bases at J, with 7 bases in the middle. Germline V gene lookup returns CDR1 KGHSH and CDR2 LQKENI. This CDR3 is built from 13 residues. TCRdb independently ran MiXCR on the 5' RACE reads; one entry per CDR3 protein. Of approximately 230,000 distinct CDR3 sequences listed, approximately 7.1% were seen once; the top ten hold more than 14%. This clonotype has just a few counts. The target antigen is unknown. These data are also associated with another study on T cells expressing NK-cell markers. This second study notes: Among eight sequenced donors, seven carried HCMV seropositivity while one was seronegative. Roughly six donors showed dominant NKG2C+ clonotypes comprising about 1.0-7.0% of their CD8+ T cells. One observes that, in a handful of donors, these clonotypes were also the leading ones within the CD3+CD56-NKG2C+ fraction.

The origin of this receptor is a young woman in good health. What was sequenced was CD8+ T cells sorted from blood. The chain has TRBV18 and TRBJ1-1; unclear D gene. The CDR3 loop is CASSPGRDTEAFF. The CDR3, as DNA: TGTGCCAGCTCACCAGGGCGGGACACTGAAGCTTTCTTT.